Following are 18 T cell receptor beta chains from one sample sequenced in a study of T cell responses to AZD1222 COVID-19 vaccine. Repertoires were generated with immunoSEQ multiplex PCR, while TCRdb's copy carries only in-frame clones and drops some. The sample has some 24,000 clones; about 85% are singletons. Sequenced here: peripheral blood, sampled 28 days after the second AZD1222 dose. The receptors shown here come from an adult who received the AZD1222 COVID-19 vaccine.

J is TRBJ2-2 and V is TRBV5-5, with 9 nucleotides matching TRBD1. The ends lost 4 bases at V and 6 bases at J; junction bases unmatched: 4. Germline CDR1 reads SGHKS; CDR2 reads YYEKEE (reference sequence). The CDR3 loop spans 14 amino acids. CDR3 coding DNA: TGTGCCAGCAGCACACAGGGGGCTGCCGGGGAGCTGTTTTTT. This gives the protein CASSTQGAAGELFF.

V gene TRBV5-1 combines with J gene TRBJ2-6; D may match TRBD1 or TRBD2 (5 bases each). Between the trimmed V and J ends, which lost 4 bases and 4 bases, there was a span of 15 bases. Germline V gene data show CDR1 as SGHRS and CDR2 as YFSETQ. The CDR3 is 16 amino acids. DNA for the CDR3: TGCGCCAGCAGCCCAATGGGGGTTTCCGGGGCCAACGTCCTGACTTTC. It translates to CASSPMGVSGANVLTF.

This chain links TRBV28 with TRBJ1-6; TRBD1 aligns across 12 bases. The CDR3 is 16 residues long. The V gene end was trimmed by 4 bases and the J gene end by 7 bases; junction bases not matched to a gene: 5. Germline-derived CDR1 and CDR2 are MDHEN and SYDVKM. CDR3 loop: CASSSRDRGPNSPLHF. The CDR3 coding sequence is TGTGCCAGCAGTTCCCGGGACAGGGGGCCGAATTCACCCCTCCACTTT. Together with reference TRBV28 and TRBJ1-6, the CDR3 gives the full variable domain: DVKVTQSSRYLVKRTGEKVFLECVQDMDHENMFWYRQDPGLGLRLIYFSYDVKMKEKGDIPEGYSVSREKKERFSLILESASTNQTSMYLCASSSRDRGPNSPLHFGNGTRLTVT.

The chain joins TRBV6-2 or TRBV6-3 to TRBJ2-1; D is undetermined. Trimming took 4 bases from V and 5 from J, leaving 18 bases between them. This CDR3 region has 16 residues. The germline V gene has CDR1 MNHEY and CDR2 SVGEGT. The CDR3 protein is CASSSAILYTNNEQFF. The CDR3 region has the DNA TGTGCCAGCAGTTCCGCGATCCTCTACACGAACAATGAGCAGTTCTTC.

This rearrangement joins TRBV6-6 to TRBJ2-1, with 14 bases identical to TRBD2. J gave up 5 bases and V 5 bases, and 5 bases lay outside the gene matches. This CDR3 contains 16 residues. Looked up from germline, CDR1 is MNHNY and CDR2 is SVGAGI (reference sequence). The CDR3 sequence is CASSRLAGGQNNEQFF. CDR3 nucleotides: TGTGCCAGCAGTCGACTAGCGGGGGGGCAAAACAATGAGCAGTTCTTC.

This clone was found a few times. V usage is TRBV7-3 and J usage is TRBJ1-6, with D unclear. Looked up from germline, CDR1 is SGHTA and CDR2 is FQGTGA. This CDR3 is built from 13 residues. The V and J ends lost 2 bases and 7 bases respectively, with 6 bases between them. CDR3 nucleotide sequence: TGTGCCAGCAGCTTATCCCCAAATTCACCCCTCCACTTT. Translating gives CASSLSPNSPLHF.

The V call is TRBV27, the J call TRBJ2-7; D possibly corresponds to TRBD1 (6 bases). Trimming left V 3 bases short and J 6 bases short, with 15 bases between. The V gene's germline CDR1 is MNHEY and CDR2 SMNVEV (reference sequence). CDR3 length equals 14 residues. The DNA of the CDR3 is TGTGCCAGCAGTTTGGCATACAGGGTGGGCGAGCAGTACTTC. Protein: CASSLAYRVGEQYF.

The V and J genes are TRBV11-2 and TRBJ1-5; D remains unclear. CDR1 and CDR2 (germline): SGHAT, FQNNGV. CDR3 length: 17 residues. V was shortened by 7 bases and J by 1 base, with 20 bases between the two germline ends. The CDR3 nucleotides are TGTGCCAGCACCTTCACCGTCCTAGGTGCCAGCAATCAGCCCCAGCATTTT. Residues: CASTFTVLGASNQPQHF.

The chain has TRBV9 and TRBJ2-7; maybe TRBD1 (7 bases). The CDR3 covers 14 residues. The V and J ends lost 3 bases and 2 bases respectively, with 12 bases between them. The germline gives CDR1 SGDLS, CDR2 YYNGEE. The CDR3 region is CASSAAGQTYEQYF. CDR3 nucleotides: TGTGCCAGCAGCGCCGCGGGACAGACCTACGAGCAGTACTTC.

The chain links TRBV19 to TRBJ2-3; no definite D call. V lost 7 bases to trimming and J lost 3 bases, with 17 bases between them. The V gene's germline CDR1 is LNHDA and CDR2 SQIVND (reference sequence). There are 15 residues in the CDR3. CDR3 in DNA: TGTGCCAGTACCCTCTCCGGCGATAGGACAGATACGCAGTATTTT. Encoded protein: CASTLSGDRTDTQYF.

The CDR3 spells CASSAGTGVIYSNQPQHF. The CDR3 coding sequence is TGTGCCAGCAGCGCCGGGACAGGAGTGATTTATAGCAATCAGCCCCAGCATTTT. The chain combines TRBV7-8 with TRBJ1-5; TRBD1 matches 8 bases. CDR3 size: 18 residues. Germline-derived CDR1 and CDR2 are SGHVS and FQNEAQ. The J segment lost 0 bases and the V segment lost 5 bases, leaving 12 bases of the junction unmatched.

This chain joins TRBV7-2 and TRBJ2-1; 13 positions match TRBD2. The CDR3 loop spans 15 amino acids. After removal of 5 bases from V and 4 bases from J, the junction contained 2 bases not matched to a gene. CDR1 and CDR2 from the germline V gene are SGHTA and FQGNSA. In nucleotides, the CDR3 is TGTGCCAGCAGCCGGACTAGCGGGAGTTACAATGAGCAGTTCTTC. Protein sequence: CASSRTSGSYNEQFF.

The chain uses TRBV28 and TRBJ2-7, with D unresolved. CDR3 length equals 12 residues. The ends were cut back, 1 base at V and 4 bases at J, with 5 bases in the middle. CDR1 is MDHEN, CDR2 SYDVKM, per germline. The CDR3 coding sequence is TGTGCCAGCAGTTTATCCTCATACGAGCAGTACTTC. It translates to CASSLSSYEQYF.

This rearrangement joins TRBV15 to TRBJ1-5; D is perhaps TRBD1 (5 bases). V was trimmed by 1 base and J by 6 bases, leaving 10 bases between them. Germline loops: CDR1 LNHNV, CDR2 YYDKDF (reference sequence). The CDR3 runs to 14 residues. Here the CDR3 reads CATSRGQSTQPQHF. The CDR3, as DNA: TGTGCCACCAGCAGAGGACAGTCGACTCAGCCCCAGCATTTT.

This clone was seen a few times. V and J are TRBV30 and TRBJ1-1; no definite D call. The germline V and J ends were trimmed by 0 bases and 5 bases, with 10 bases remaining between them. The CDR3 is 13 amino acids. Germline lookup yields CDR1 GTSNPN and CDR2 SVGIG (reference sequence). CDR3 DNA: TGTGCCTGGAGTGTACTTCAAGAGACTGAAGCTTTCTTT. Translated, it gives CAWSVLQETEAFF.

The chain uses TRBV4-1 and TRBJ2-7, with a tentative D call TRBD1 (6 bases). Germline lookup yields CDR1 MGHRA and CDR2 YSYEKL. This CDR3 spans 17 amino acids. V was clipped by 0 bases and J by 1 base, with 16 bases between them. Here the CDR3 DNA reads TGCGCCAGCAGCCAAGATAGGACAGCTAAACCGTCCTACGAGCAGTACTTC. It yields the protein CASSQDRTAKPSYEQYF.

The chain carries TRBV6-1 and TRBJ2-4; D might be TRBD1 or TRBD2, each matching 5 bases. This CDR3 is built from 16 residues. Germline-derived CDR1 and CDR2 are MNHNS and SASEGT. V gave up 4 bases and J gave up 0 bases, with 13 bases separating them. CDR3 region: CASSVSAGAAKNIQYF. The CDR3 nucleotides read TGTGCCAGCAGTGTCTCCGCCGGGGCAGCCAAAAACATTCAGTACTTC.

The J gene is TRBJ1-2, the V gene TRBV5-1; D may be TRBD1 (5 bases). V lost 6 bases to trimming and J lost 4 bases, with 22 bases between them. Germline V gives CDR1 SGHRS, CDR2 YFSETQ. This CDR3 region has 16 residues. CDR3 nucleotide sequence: TGCGCCAGCACCCCCTTGTTAGGGGCTAGCGGCTATGGCTACACCTTC. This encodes CASTPLLGASGYGYTF.